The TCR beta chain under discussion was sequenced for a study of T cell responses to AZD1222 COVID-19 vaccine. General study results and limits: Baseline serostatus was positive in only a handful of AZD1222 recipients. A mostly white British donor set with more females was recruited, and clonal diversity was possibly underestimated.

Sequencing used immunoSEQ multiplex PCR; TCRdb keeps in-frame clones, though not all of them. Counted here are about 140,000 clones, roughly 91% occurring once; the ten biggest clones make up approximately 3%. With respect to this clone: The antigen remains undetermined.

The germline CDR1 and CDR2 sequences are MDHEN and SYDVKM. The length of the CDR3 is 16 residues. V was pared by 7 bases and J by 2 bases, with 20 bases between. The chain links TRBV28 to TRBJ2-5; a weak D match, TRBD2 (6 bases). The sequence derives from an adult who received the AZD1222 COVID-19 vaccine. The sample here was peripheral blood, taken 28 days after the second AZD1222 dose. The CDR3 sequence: CASNLPGTSLQETQYF. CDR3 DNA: TGTGCCAGCAACCTACCCGGGACTTCTCTACAAGAGACCCAGTACTTC.